The next 16 T cell receptor beta chains were all read from a single sample in a study of T cell responses to AZD1222 COVID-19 vaccine. The assay was immunoSEQ multiplex PCR, and TCRdb's table has in-frame clones only and misses some. The sample lists some 73,000 clones; roughly nine tenths were seen once. Specimen: peripheral blood, collected 28 days after the second AZD1222 dose. The receptors derive from an adult who received the AZD1222 COVID-19 vaccine.

The V and J genes are TRBV7-9 and TRBJ2-2; 7 nucleotides align to TRBD1. Germline V gene lookup returns CDR1 SEHNR and CDR2 FQNEAQ (reference sequence). V lost 3 bases, J lost 3 bases, and 4 bases stayed unmatched. The length of the CDR3 is 15 residues. CDR3 sequence: CASSFPGQYTGELFF. Here the CDR3 DNA reads TGTGCCAGCAGCTTCCCGGGACAGTACACCGGGGAGCTGTTTTTT.

The sample holds one count of this clone. This chain joins TRBV7-3 and TRBJ2-3; 8 nucleotides line up with TRBD2. The CDR3 consists of 15 residues. J was trimmed by 1 base and V by 2 bases; bases with no gene match: 2. Germline V gene lookup returns CDR1 SGHTA and CDR2 FQGTGA. The CDR3: CASSLSGRGTDTQYF. CDR3 sequence (DNA): TGTGCCAGCAGCTTATCCGGGAGGGGCACAGATACGCAGTATTTT.

The chain couples TRBV2 to TRBJ2-7, with TRBD1 matching 9 bases. The J segment lost 1 base and the V segment lost 6 bases, leaving 7 bases of the junction unmatched. The CDR3 has 15 amino acids. Germline V CDR1 and CDR2: SNHLY, FYNNEI. The CDR3 here is CASRPGTGPSYEQYF. CDR3 bases: TGTGCCAGCAGGCCAGGGACAGGGCCGTCCTACGAGCAGTACTTC.

The CDR3 region is CASSLQGATEAFF. For the CDR3, the DNA is TGTGCCAGCAGCCTACAGGGGGCCACTGAAGCTTTCTTT. This rearrangement joins TRBV5-4 to TRBJ1-1, with 9 bases identical to TRBD1. This CDR3 is 13 amino acids long. Germline V gene lookup returns CDR1 SGHNT and CDR2 YYREEE (reference sequence). V shed 4 bases, J shed 4 bases, and the junction held 2 bases outside the gene matches.

V is TRBV5-6 and J is TRBJ1-5, with 7 bases lining up with TRBD1. From germline, CDR1 is SGHDT and CDR2 YYEEEE. This CDR3 spans 15 amino acids. The J segment lost 7 bases and the V segment lost 3 bases, leaving 10 bases of the junction unmatched. The CDR3 coding sequence is TGTGCCAGCAGCTGGAGGGGGCGCGGAGTCCAGCCCCAGCATTTT. Its translation is CASSWRGRGVQPQHF.

In DNA, the CDR3 is TGTGCCAGCAGTGAGTGGGACGGCTATGGCTACACCTTC. Translating it yields CASSEWDGYGYTF. This chain connects TRBV6-1 to TRBJ1-2, with D tentatively TRBD1 (5 bases). With 3 bases removed from V and 4 bases from J, the gap between germline ends came to 9 bases. CDR1 and CDR2 (germline): MNHNS, SASEGT. The CDR3 spans 13 residues.

As DNA, the CDR3 is TGTGCCAGTAAATCTTTAACAGGGTTCGAATCTATCTCCTATGGCTACACCTTC. Translating it yields CASKSLTGFESISYGYTF. J is TRBJ1-2 and V is TRBV19; a weak D match, TRBD1 (6 bases). The CDR3 contains 18 residues. CDR1 is LNHDA and CDR2 is SQIVND in the germline V gene (reference sequence). V lost 7 bases and J lost 4, with 28 bases in between. The whole variable domain, remainder taken from reference TRBV19 and TRBJ1-2, is DGGITQSPKYLFRKEGQNVTLSCEQNLNHDAMYWYRQDPGQGLRLIYYSQIVNDFQKGDIAEGYSVSREKKESFPLTVTSAQKNPTAFYLCASKSLTGFESISYGYTFGSGTRLTVV.

This chain connects TRBV24-1 to TRBJ2-3; D call uncertain. The germline V gene has CDR1 KGHDR and CDR2 SFDVKD. The V end was cut by 1 base, the J end by 2 bases, with 3 bases between. The CDR3 sequence is 13 residues long. The CDR3 sequence is CATSDFPTDTQYF. In nucleotides, the CDR3 is TGTGCCACCAGTGATTTCCCCACAGATACGCAGTATTTT.

The V and J genes are TRBV6-5 and TRBJ2-1, with D maybe TRBD1 (6 bases). The CDR3 consists of 14 residues. V shed 2 bases and J shed 10 bases, with 15 bases lying between them. Germline-derived CDR1 and CDR2 are MNHEY and SVGAGI. Written as DNA, the CDR3 is TGTGCCAGCAGTTACAGGGCAGGGGTAAGGGAGCAGTTCTTC. Translation: CASSYRAGVREQFF.

This clone was seen a single time. The chain carries TRBV29-1 and TRBJ2-7; 7 bases are shared with TRBD1. From germline, CDR1 is SQVTM and CDR2 ANQGSEA. CDR3 size: 13 residues. J was trimmed by 0 bases and V by 4 bases; bases with no gene match: 3. CDR3 sequence: CSVAGGSSYEQYF. The CDR3 DNA sequence: TGCAGCGTTGCAGGGGGAAGCTCCTACGAGCAGTACTTC.

The CDR3 spells CASSVTGATNEKLFF. The CDR3 DNA reads TGTGCCAGCAGCGTAACAGGGGCAACTAATGAAAAACTGTTTTTT. The V call is TRBV7-8, the J call TRBJ1-4, with TRBD1 matching over 7 bases. The CDR3 totals 15 residues. The V and J ends lost 5 bases and 0 bases, in that order; junction bases with no gene match: 3. Germline V gene sequence: CDR1 SGHVS, CDR2 FQNEAQ.

A few counts support this clone. The V call is TRBV28, the J call TRBJ2-5, with D possibly being TRBD1 (6 bases). The V gene's germline CDR1 is MDHEN and CDR2 SYDVKM. This CDR3 has 14 residues. Deletions cut 4 bases from V and 5 bases from J, with 14 bases between. CDR3: CASSSQGLVETQYF. The CDR3 nucleotides read TGTGCCAGCAGTTCGCAGGGGCTGGTGGAGACCCAGTACTTC.

The chain uses TRBV29-1 and TRBJ1-2; 8 nucleotides match TRBD1. V shed 7 bases and J 8 bases; nucleotides not matched to a gene: 12. This CDR3 spans 13 amino acids. Germline assignment: CDR1 SQVTM and CDR2 ANQGSEA. CDR3 in amino acids: CSAPGQGVWGYTF. CDR3 coding DNA: TGCAGCGCTCCCGGACAGGGAGTTTGGGGCTACACCTTC.

This rearrangement joins TRBV19 to TRBJ1-4, with a possible D match to TRBD1 (5 bases). CDR1 and CDR2 from the germline V gene are LNHDA and SQIVND (reference sequence). This CDR3 has 16 amino acids. V was cut by 6 bases and J by 7 bases, with 21 bases left in between. The CDR3 loop is CASSPRGLLISEKLFF. CDR3 nucleotide sequence: TGTGCCAGTAGCCCAAGGGGACTCCTGATTTCTGAAAAACTGTTTTTT.

V usage is TRBV19 and J usage is TRBJ1-5; D may be TRBD1 (5 bases). The CDR3 is 15 residues long. Deletions cut 5 bases from V and 6 bases from J, with 17 bases between. Germline V gene sequence: CDR1 LNHDA, CDR2 SQIVND (reference sequence). The CDR3 DNA follows: TGTGCCAGTAGTGGGACCGGCGTCCTAGGTCAGCCCCAGCATTTT. It yields the protein CASSGTGVLGQPQHF.

The chain carries TRBV2 and TRBJ1-6; tentatively, D is TRBD1 (6 bases). The germline V gene encodes CDR1 SNHLY and CDR2 FYNNEI. Trimming took 7 bases from V and 8 from J, leaving 18 bases between them. This CDR3 comprises 15 residues. This CDR3 is CASTNWGAGDSPLHF. CDR3 DNA sequence: TGTGCCAGCACCAACTGGGGGGCGGGGGATTCACCCCTCCACTTT.